This paragraph reports one T cell receptor beta chain. The antigen is not known. Reverse transcription of all isolated RNA meant that expressed TCRB transcripts were sequenced. This table comes from immunoSEQ multiplex PCR, and its TCRdb copy is limited to in-frame clones, with some not included. This sample has about 360,000 clones, with roughly 12% found just once. The data are from a study of beta chain features in type 1 diabetes. General observations from the study: Sequencing of cDNA might inflate the share of cells that strongly express TCR.

Per germline, CDR1 SGHNT and CDR2 YENEEA. V gave up 5 bases and J gave up 1 base, with 14 bases separating them. The CDR3 consists of 15 residues. The chain recombines TRBV11-3 with TRBJ1-1, with D tentatively TRBD1 (6 bases). Sequenced material: naive CD4+ T cells from blood. This TCR derives from a man between 18 and 29 years old in good health. The DNA of the CDR3 is TGTGCCAGCAGCCCGGGCGGGGGGCCGAACACTGAAGCTTTCTTT. Its translation: CASSPGGGPNTEAFF.